The rows below give T cell receptor beta chains drawn from one sample of a study of PD-1 blockade in classical Hodgkin lymphoma. This table comes from immunoSEQ multiplex PCR, and its TCRdb copy is limited to in-frame clones, with some not included. The sample contains some 93,000 clones, 78% of which appear only once. Sequencing used peripheral blood mononuclear cells (PBMCs), obtained before the fourth cycle of nivolumab. Receptors were obtained from a human donor with classical Hodgkin lymphoma. Both conserved end residues are part of each CDR3. The D gene is left open where the match is weak.

>TRBJ1-4|TRBV7-8|TRBD1
CASSFGQGQEKLFF
TGTGCCAGCAGCTTTGGACAGGGACAGGAAAAACTGTTTTTT
>TRBJ1-3|TRBV10-1|TRBD1
CASPGTVPRSYSGNTIYF
TGCGCCAGTCCCGGGACAGTCCCCCGTAGCTACTCTGGAAACACCATATATTTT
>TRBJ1-1|TRBV19|TRBD1
CASSSPGQGNTEAFF
TGTGCCAGTAGTTCCCCGGGACAGGGGAACACTGAAGCTTTCTTT
>TRBJ2-1|TRBV10-2|TRBD2
CASRPGTSGNNEQFF
TGCGCCAGCAGGCCCGGGACTAGCGGCAACAATGAGCAGTTCTTC
>TRBJ2-5|TRBV19|TRBD2
CASTNSGGDGKTQYF
TGTGCCAGTACCAATAGCGGGGGGGATGGGAAGACCCAGTACTTC
>TRBJ1-2|TRBV6-1|TRBD1
CASSVQQGSINYGYTF
TGTGCCAGCAGTGTTCAACAGGGGTCTATTAACTATGGCTACACCTTC
>TRBJ1-5|TRBV2|.
CASRPGVSNQPQHF
TGTGCCAGCAGGCCGGGCGTTAGCAATCAGCCCCAGCATTTT
>TRBJ2-2|TRBV9|.
CASSVLGNTGELFF
TGTGCCAGCAGCGTATTGGGCAACACCGGGGAGCTGTTTTTT
>TRBJ2-3|TRBV11-3|TRBD2
CASSSGLAGARDTQYF
TGTGCCAGCAGCTCGGGACTAGCGGGAGCCAGAGATACGCAGTATTTT
>TRBJ1-6|TRBV10-3|TRBD1
CAISESPVTGADSPLHF
TGTGCCATCAGTGAGTCCCCAGTGACAGGGGCGGATTCACCCCTCCACTTT